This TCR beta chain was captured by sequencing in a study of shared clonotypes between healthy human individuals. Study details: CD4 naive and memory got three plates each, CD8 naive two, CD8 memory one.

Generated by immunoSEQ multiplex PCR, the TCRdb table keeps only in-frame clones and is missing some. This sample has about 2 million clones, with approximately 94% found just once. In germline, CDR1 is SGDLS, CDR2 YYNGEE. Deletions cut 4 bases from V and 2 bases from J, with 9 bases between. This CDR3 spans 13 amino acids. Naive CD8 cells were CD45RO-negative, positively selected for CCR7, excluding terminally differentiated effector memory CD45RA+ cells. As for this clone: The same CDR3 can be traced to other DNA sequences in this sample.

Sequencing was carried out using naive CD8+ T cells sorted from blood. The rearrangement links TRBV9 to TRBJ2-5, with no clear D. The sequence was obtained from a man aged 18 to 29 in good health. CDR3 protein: CASSPPRQETQYF. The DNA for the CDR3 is TGTGCCAGCAGCCCGCCCCGACAAGAGACCCAGTACTTC.